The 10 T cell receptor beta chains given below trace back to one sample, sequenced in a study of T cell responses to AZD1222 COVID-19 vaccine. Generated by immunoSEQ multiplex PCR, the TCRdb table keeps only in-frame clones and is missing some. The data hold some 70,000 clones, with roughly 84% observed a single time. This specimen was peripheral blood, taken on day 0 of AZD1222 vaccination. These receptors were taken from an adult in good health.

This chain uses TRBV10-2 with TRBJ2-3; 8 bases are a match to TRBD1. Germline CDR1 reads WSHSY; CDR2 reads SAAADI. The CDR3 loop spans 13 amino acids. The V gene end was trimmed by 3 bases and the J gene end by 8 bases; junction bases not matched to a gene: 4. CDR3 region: CASSDQGAVTQYF. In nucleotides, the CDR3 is TGCGCCAGCAGTGATCAGGGGGCAGTTACGCAGTATTTT.

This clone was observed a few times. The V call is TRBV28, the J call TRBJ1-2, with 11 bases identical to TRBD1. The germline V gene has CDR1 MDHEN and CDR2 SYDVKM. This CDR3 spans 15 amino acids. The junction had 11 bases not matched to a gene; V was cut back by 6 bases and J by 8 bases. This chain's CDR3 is CASSQDRGRSGGYTF. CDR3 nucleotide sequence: TGTGCCAGCAGCCAGGACAGGGGGCGCAGTGGCGGCTACACCTTC.

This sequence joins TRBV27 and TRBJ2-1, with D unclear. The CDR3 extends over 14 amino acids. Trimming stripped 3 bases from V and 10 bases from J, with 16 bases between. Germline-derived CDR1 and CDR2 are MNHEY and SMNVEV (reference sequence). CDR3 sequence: CASSFLTDGVEQFF. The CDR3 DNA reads TGTGCCAGCAGTTTCCTTACGGATGGGGTCGAGCAGTTCTTC.

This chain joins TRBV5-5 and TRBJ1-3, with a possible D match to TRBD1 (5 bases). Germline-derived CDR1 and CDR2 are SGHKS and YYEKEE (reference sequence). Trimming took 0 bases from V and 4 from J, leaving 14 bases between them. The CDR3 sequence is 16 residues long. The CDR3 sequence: CASSLAVGTAGNTIYF. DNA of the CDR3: TGTGCCAGCAGCTTGGCTGTCGGGACGGCCGGAAACACCATATATTTT.

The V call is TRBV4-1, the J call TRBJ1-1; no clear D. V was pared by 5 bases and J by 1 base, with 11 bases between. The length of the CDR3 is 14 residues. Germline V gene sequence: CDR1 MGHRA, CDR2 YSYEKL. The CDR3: CASSEGPRNTEAFF. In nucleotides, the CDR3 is TGCGCCAGCAGCGAAGGACCGAGGAACACTGAAGCTTTCTTT.

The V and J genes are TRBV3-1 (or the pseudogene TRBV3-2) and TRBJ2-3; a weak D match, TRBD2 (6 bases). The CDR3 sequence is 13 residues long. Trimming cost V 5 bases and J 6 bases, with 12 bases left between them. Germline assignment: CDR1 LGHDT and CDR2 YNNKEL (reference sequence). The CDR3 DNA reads TGTGCCAGCAGCTCGACTAGTTTGGATACGCAGTATTTT. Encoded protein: CASSSTSLDTQYF.

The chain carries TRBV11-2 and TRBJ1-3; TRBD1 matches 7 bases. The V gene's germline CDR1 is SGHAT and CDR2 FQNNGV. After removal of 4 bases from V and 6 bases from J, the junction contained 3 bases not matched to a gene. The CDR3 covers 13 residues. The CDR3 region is CASSSTGINTIYF. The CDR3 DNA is TGTGCCAGCAGCTCGACAGGGATAAACACCATATATTTT. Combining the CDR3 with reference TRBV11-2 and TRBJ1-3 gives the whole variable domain EAGVAQSPRYKIIEKRQSVAFWCNPISGHATLYWYQQILGQGPKLLIQFQNNGVVDDSQLPKDRFSAERLKGVDSTLKIQPAKLEDSAVYLCASSSTGINTIYFGEGSWLTVV.

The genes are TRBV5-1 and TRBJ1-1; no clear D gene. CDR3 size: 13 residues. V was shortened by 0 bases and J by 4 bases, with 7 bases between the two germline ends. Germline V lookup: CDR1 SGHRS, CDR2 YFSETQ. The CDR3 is CASSLELGTEAFF. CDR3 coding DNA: TGCGCCAGCAGCTTGGAACTGGGCACTGAAGCTTTCTTT. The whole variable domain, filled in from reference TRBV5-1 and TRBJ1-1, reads KAGVTQTPRYLIKTRGQQVTLSCSPISGHRSVSWYQQTPGQGLQFLFEYFSETQRNKGNFPGRFSGRQFSNSRSEMNVSTLELGDSALYLCASSLELGTEAFFGQGTRLTVV.

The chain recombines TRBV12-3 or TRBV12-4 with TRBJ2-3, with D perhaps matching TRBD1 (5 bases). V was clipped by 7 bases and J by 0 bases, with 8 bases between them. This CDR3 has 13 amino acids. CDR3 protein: CASITGSTDTQYF. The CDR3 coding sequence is TGTGCCAGCATAACAGGTAGCACAGATACGCAGTATTTT.

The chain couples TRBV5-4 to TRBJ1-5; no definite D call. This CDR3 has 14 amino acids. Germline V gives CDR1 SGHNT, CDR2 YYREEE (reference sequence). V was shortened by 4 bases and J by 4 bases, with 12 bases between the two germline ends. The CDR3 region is CASSPDLGNQPQHF. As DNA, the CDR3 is TGTGCCAGCAGCCCCGACCTAGGGAATCAGCCCCAGCATTTT.